The entry below gives a single TCR beta chain sequence along with its context. The CDR3 is 13 residues long. The V gene lost 3 bases and the J gene lost 5 bases, with 11 bases spanning the gap. From germline, CDR1 is DFQATT and CDR2 SNEGSKA (reference sequence). This specimen belongs to a study of metastatic and nonmetastatic thyroid tumors. TCRdb re-called clones via MiXCR from the PCR reads. The sample shows some 42,000 clones, 28% of them seen only once. Not a single patient had been given any form of treatment at any point before undergoing thyroid surgery. The sequence was obtained from a male donor with papillary thyroid cancer or a benign thyroid nodule (not recorded which). Some clones in this sample may be carry-over from other donors' samples. J is TRBJ1-5 and V is TRBV20-1; D uncertain. The sample consisted of blood. The CDR3 protein is CSARVTADQPQHF. The CDR3 region has the DNA TGCAGTGCTAGGGTAACAGCAGATCAGCCCCAGCATTTT.